This T cell receptor (beta chain) was profiled in a study of blood T cell repertoires in COVID-19. With V trimmed by 6 bases and J by 8 bases, 13 bases remained unmatched. The CDR3 contains 16 residues. Germline values: CDR1 LNHDA, CDR2 SQIVND (reference sequence). Some clones are missing from TCRdb's copy, which holds only in-frame ones; the method was immunoSEQ multiplex PCR. There are about 130,000 clones in the sample; approximately 78% occur only once, and roughly 11% lies in the top ten. This clone was seen a few times. This rearrangement joins TRBV19 to TRBJ1-1, with 12 bases lining up with TRBD1. The TCR sequence derives from a man in his sixties who had recovered from COVID-19. Sequencing used peripheral blood. This CDR3 is CASRSDRDRGRGEAFF. CDR3 DNA: TGTGCCAGTAGATCGGACCGGGACAGGGGGCGAGGAGAAGCTTTCTTT.